A selection of T cell receptor beta chains follows, all from one sample in a study of T cell repertoires in cytomegalovirus infection. A single record per CDR3 protein comes from TCRdb applying MiXCR to the reads. The table records more than 250,000 distinct CDR3 sequences, roughly 25% of them present only once. No cognate antigen is known for these TCRs. The sample here was cultured PBMCs, taken from culture after CMV antigen stimulation. All receptors come from a human donor in good health (CMV status not recorded). Some clones in this sample may be carry-over from other donors' samples. Both conserved end residues are part of each CDR3. The D gene is left open where the match is weak. Clone size is not always given. Where it is, it says once, few, many or a class for expanded clones.

cdr3_aa: CASSLLGLINSPLHF; cdr3_nt: TGCGCCAGCAGCTTGTTGGGACTGATTAATTCACCCCTCCACTTT; v_call: TRBV5-1; j_call: TRBJ1-6; clone_size: -; d_call: -
cdr3_aa: CASSLLEISGANVLTF; cdr3_nt: TGTGCCAGCAGTTTACTCGAGATCTCTGGGGCCAACGTCCTGACTTTC; v_call: TRBV12-3/TRBV12-4; j_call: TRBJ2-6; clone_size: many; d_call: -
cdr3_aa: CASSAWRYTDTQYF; cdr3_nt: TGTGCCAGTAGTGCGTGGAGGTACACAGATACGCAGTATTTT; v_call: TRBV19; j_call: TRBJ2-3; clone_size: -; d_call: -
cdr3_aa: CASSLDRFTDTQYF; cdr3_nt: TGTGCCAGCAGCCTCGACAGGTTCACAGATACGCAGTATTTT; v_call: TRBV6-2/TRBV6-3; j_call: TRBJ2-3; clone_size: -; d_call: -
cdr3_aa: CAISESTGANYGYTF; cdr3_nt: TGTGCCATCAGTGAGTCGACGGGGGCGAATTATGGCTACACCTTC; v_call: TRBV10-3; j_call: TRBJ1-2; clone_size: -; d_call: -
cdr3_aa: CSAREWTGSTGELFF; cdr3_nt: TGCAGTGCTAGAGAATGGACAGGGAGCACCGGGGAGCTGTTTTTT; v_call: TRBV20-1; j_call: TRBJ2-2; clone_size: few; d_call: TRBD1
cdr3_aa: CASSLELVVNEQFF; cdr3_nt: TGTGCCAGCAGCTTAGAACTAGTGGTCAATGAGCAGTTCTTC; v_call: TRBV7-6; j_call: TRBJ2-1; clone_size: -; d_call: -
cdr3_aa: CASSSRGRWGQPQHF; cdr3_nt: TGTGCCAGCAGTTCACGGGGCAGGTGGGGTCAGCCCCAGCATTTT; v_call: TRBV12-3/TRBV12-4; j_call: TRBJ1-5; clone_size: many; d_call: -
cdr3_aa: CASSARTGFGYTF; cdr3_nt: TGTGCCAGCAGTGCTCGGACAGGGTTTGGCTACACCTTC; v_call: TRBV2; j_call: TRBJ1-2; clone_size: -; d_call: TRBD1
cdr3_aa: CASSPGVVGTGELFF; cdr3_nt: TGCGCCAGCAGCCCGGGGGTCGTTGGCACCGGGGAGCTGTTTTTT; v_call: TRBV5-1; j_call: TRBJ2-2; clone_size: -; d_call: -
cdr3_aa: CASSETLPDTQYF; cdr3_nt: TGTGCCAGCAGTGAAACATTACCAGATACGCAGTATTTT; v_call: TRBV2; j_call: TRBJ2-3; clone_size: -; d_call: -
cdr3_aa: CASSLERTGRRYTF; cdr3_nt: TGTGCCAGCAGCTTAGAAAGGACAGGGAGACGCTACACCTTC; v_call: TRBV7-8; j_call: TRBJ1-2; clone_size: few; d_call: TRBD1
cdr3_aa: CSARRLDDEKLFF; cdr3_nt: TGCAGTGCTAGGAGACTGGACGATGAAAAACTGTTTTTT; v_call: TRBV20-1; j_call: TRBJ1-4; clone_size: -; d_call: -
cdr3_aa: CASSLALGYEQYF; cdr3_nt: TGTGCCAGCAGCTTAGCCCTGGGCTACGAGCAGTACTTC; v_call: TRBV11-1; j_call: TRBJ2-7; clone_size: -; d_call: -
cdr3_aa: CASSSEPGTLIEAFF; cdr3_nt: TGTGCCAGCAGCTCAGAACCCGGGACCTTGATCGAAGCTTTCTTT; v_call: TRBV7-2; j_call: TRBJ1-1; clone_size: many; d_call: -
cdr3_aa: CASSFLAGVTNEQFF; cdr3_nt: TGTGCCAGCAGCTTCTTAGCGGGAGTCACCAATGAGCAGTTCTTC; v_call: TRBV7-9; j_call: TRBJ2-1; clone_size: few; d_call: TRBD2
cdr3_aa: CASRPGLGVAGELFF; cdr3_nt: TGTGCCAGCAGGCCGGGACTAGGGGTAGCCGGGGAGCTGTTTTTT; v_call: TRBV11-2; j_call: TRBJ2-2; clone_size: few; d_call: TRBD2
cdr3_aa: CASSPQTSILGEQYF; cdr3_nt: TGTGCCAGCAGCCCCCAGACTAGCATCTTGGGAGAGCAGTACTTC; v_call: TRBV7-2; j_call: TRBJ2-7; clone_size: many; d_call: TRBD2
cdr3_aa: CASSLTGQGVQPQHF; cdr3_nt: TGTGCCAGCAGCTTAACCGGACAGGGAGTTCAGCCCCAGCATTTT; v_call: TRBV7-2; j_call: TRBJ1-5; clone_size: -; d_call: TRBD1
cdr3_aa: CAISPGDTERMGYTF; cdr3_nt: TGTGCCATCAGTCCCGGGGACACCGAACGGATGGGCTACACCTTC; v_call: TRBV10-3; j_call: TRBJ1-2; clone_size: -; d_call: -
cdr3_aa: CASSRTLAGAYNEQFF; cdr3_nt: TGTGCCAGTAGTAGGACACTAGCGGGAGCGTACAATGAGCAGTTCTTC; v_call: TRBV19; j_call: TRBJ2-1; clone_size: few; d_call: TRBD2
cdr3_aa: CASSLVGMNEQFF; cdr3_nt: TGTGCCAGCAGCTTGGTCGGTATGAATGAGCAGTTCTTC; v_call: TRBV5-5; j_call: TRBJ2-1; clone_size: many; d_call: -
cdr3_aa: CASSYGSGRALETQYF; cdr3_nt: TGTGCCAGCAGTTACGGCAGCGGGAGGGCCCTAGAGACCCAGTACTTC; v_call: TRBV6-5; j_call: TRBJ2-5; clone_size: many; d_call: TRBD2
cdr3_aa: CATRPAKMEKLFF; cdr3_nt: TGTGCCACCCGGCCGGCGAAGATGGAAAAACTGTTTTTT; v_call: TRBV12-3/TRBV12-4; j_call: TRBJ1-4; clone_size: -; d_call: -
cdr3_aa: CASSDQVAQPQHF; cdr3_nt: TGTGCCAGCAGTGATCAGGTGGCCCAGCCCCAGCATTTT; v_call: TRBV6-1; j_call: TRBJ1-5; clone_size: many; d_call: -
cdr3_aa: CASSLSLGEHEQFF; cdr3_nt: TGTGCCAGCAGCTTATCGCTAGGGGAGCATGAGCAGTTCTTC; v_call: TRBV7-6; j_call: TRBJ2-1; clone_size: few; d_call: -
cdr3_aa: CASSQDPHRMSGELFF; cdr3_nt: TGCGCCAGCAGCCAAGATCCCCACAGGATGTCCGGGGAGCTGTTTTTT; v_call: TRBV4-3; j_call: TRBJ2-2; clone_size: few; d_call: -
cdr3_aa: CASSYTGAYEQYF; cdr3_nt: TGTGCCAGCAGCTACACAGGGGCCTACGAGCAGTACTTC; v_call: TRBV7-2; j_call: TRBJ2-7; clone_size: many; d_call: TRBD1
cdr3_aa: CASSLFWDYESTDTQYF; cdr3_nt: TGTGCCAGCAGCTTATTCTGGGACTACGAAAGCACAGATACGCAGTATTTT; v_call: TRBV7-9; j_call: TRBJ2-3; clone_size: -; d_call: TRBD2
cdr3_aa: CASSYTGTSGVNTGELFF; cdr3_nt: TGTGCCAGCAGTTACACCGGGACTAGCGGGGTGAACACCGGGGAGCTGTTTTTT; v_call: TRBV6-6; j_call: TRBJ2-2; clone_size: -; d_call: TRBD2
cdr3_aa: CASSLVGGGQGAGELFF; cdr3_nt: TGTGCCAGCAGCTTAGTAGGGGGGGGACAGGGTGCCGGGGAGCTGTTTTTT; v_call: TRBV7-2; j_call: TRBJ2-2; clone_size: many; d_call: TRBD1
cdr3_aa: CASSPVLAGGEETQYF; cdr3_nt: TGTGCCAGCAGTCCGGTCCTAGCGGGAGGTGAAGAGACCCAGTACTTC; v_call: TRBV6-2/TRBV6-3; j_call: TRBJ2-5; clone_size: -; d_call: TRBD2
cdr3_aa: CASSLGTGGDFSNQPQHF; cdr3_nt: TGTGCCAGCAGCTTGGGTACAGGGGGCGATTTCAGCAATCAGCCCCAGCATTTT; v_call: TRBV5-6; j_call: TRBJ1-5; clone_size: -; d_call: TRBD1
cdr3_aa: CASSFQGGGQETQYF; cdr3_nt: TGTGCCAGCAGTTTTCAGGGAGGGGGTCAAGAGACCCAGTACTTC; v_call: TRBV12-3/TRBV12-4; j_call: TRBJ2-5; clone_size: few; d_call: -
cdr3_aa: CASSLNLGELFF; cdr3_nt: TGTGCCAGCAGTTTGAACTTAGGGGAGCTGTTTTTT; v_call: TRBV27; j_call: TRBJ2-2; clone_size: many; d_call: -
cdr3_aa: CASRRTRNPDTQYF; cdr3_nt: TGTGCCTCCCGCCGGACTAGGAATCCAGATACGCAGTATTTT; v_call: TRBV2; j_call: TRBJ2-3; clone_size: -; d_call: TRBD2
cdr3_aa: CASRPSGRDGYTF; cdr3_nt: TGTGCCAGCAGACCGTCAGGGCGGGATGGCTACACCTTC; v_call: TRBV6-2/TRBV6-3; j_call: TRBJ1-2; clone_size: few; d_call: -
cdr3_aa: CAITLDRAVTEAFF; cdr3_nt: TGTGCCATCACCCTGGACAGGGCGGTAACTGAAGCTTTCTTT; v_call: TRBV10-3; j_call: TRBJ1-1; clone_size: -; d_call: TRBD1
cdr3_aa: CASSQNRDYYNEQFF; cdr3_nt: TGCGCCAGCAGCCAGAACCGGGACTACTACAATGAGCAGTTCTTC; v_call: TRBV4-3; j_call: TRBJ2-1; clone_size: many; d_call: TRBD2
cdr3_aa: CASSLAGAGYQETQYF; cdr3_nt: TGTGCCAGCAGCTTAGCGGGGGCGGGGTACCAAGAGACCCAGTACTTC; v_call: TRBV7-6; j_call: TRBJ2-5; clone_size: -; d_call: -
cdr3_aa: CASSQGPGGPETQYF; cdr3_nt: TGCGCCAGCAGCCAAGGCCCGGGAGGGCCGGAGACCCAGTACTTC; v_call: TRBV4-1; j_call: TRBJ2-5; clone_size: -; d_call: TRBD2